Described below is a single TCR beta chain sequence and its context. Genomic DNA acted as the template from which TCR beta VDJ combination and CDR3 sequence profiling were carried out. TCRdb processed the reads anew with MiXCR; each CDR3 protein has one entry. Among 200,000 or so distinct CDR3 sequences listed, around three fifths were seen once. In patients chosen for sequencing, flow cytometry had shown CD8+CD57+ cell expansion. The CDR3 extends over 13 amino acids. Germline CDR1 reads SEHNR; CDR2 reads FQNEAQ (reference sequence). V lost 5 bases, J lost 6 bases, and 6 bases stayed unmatched. The data stem from a study of CD8+CD57+ T cells in acquired aplastic anemia. On the study more broadly: Sorted CD4+ and CD8+ cells yielded DNA averaging about 2.9 ug.

The sequenced material came from sorted CD4+, CD8+, or CD8+CD57+ T cells (not recorded which) from PBMCs. This TCR was sampled from a human donor with aplastic anemia. The chain links TRBV7-9 to TRBJ1-2; TRBD1 aligns across 7 bases. CDR3 loop: CASSVQGRDGYTF. The CDR3 DNA sequence: TGTGCCAGCAGCGTACAGGGGCGGGATGGCTACACCTTC.